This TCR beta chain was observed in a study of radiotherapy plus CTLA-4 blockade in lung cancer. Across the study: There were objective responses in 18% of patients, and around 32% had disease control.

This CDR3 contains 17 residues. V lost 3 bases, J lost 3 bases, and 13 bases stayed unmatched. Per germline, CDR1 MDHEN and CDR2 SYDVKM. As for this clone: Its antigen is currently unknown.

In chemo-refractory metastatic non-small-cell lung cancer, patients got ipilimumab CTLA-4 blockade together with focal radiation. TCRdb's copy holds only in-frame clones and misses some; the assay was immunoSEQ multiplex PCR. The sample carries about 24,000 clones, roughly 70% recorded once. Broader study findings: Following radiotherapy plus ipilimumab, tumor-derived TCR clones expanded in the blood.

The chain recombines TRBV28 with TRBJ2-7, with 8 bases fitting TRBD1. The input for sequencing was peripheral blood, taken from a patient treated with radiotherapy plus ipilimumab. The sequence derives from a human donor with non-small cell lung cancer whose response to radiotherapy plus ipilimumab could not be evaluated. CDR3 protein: CASSFLGQGQLFYEQYF. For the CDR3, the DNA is TGTGCCAGCAGTTTTTTAGGACAGGGTCAACTATTCTACGAGCAGTACTTC.